The text below deals with one TCR beta chain. The CDR3 is 13 amino acids. With V trimmed by 3 bases and J by 3 bases, 2 bases remained unmatched. CDR1 is SGDLS and CDR2 is YYNGEE in the germline V gene. The data originate from a study of OX40 agonist ivuxolimab in advanced cancers. Clones were sequenced by immunoSEQ multiplex PCR, and TCRdb holds only the in-frame ones, with some missing. The repertoire has roughly 67,000 clones, roughly 90% of them found once; the top ten carry approximately 0.81%. This TCR derives from an adult with an advanced solid tumor such as melanoma, head and neck, liver or kidney cancer. This specimen consisted of CD4+ or CD8+ T cells sorted from blood, obtained in a trial of the OX40 agonist ivuxolimab. The rearrangement uses TRBV9 and TRBJ1-2; 7 nucleotides align to TRBD1. CDR3 in DNA: TGTGCCAGCAGCGCCACAGGGGACTATGGCTACACCTTC. This codes for CASSATGDYGYTF. The full variable domain, with the rest looked up from reference TRBV9 and TRBJ1-2, is DSGVTQTPKHLITATGQRVTLRCSPRSGDLSVYWYQQSLDQGLQFLIQYYNGEERAKGNILERFSAQQFPDLHSELNLSSLELGDSALYFCASSATGDYGYTFGSGTRLTVV.